Below, 10 T cell receptor beta chains from the same sample are listed, as sequenced in a study of T cell repertoires in cytomegalovirus infection. TCRdb re-called the reads with MiXCR, one entry per CDR3 protein. The profile covers around 530,000 distinct CDR3 sequences, with 16% appearing a single time and roughly a quarter taken by the ten largest. The sequencing sample was made of CD8+ T cells from PBMCs. These receptors were obtained from a human donor in good health (CMV status not recorded). Some clones in this sample may be carry-over from other donors' samples.

The rearrangement joins TRBV6-5 to TRBJ1-5; TRBD1 agrees at 7 bases. The CDR3 is made up of 14 amino acids. Germline assignment: CDR1 MNHEY and CDR2 SVGAGI. The ends lost 4 bases at V and 3 bases at J; junction bases unmatched: 3. CDR3 nucleotides: TGTGCCAGCAGTTCAGGGGGGGCCAATCAGCCCCAGCATTTT. As protein: CASSSGGANQPQHF.

This clonotype showed up just a few times. The genes are TRBV6-5 and TRBJ2-2; 9 bases are shared with TRBD2. Germline CDR1 and CDR2: MNHEY and SVGAGI. V dropped 0 bases and J dropped 8; count of bases not matched to a gene: 7. This CDR3 has 16 amino acids. The CDR3 DNA sequence: TGTGCCAGCAGTTACTCGATAGCGGGAGTAGGGGGGGAGCTGTTTTTT. The encoded protein is CASSYSIAGVGGELFF.

On this clonotype: A much larger clone lies one base from this, so it may be a read error. The chain combines TRBV7-3 with TRBJ2-5; D might be TRBD2 (6 bases). The CDR3 extends over 15 amino acids. The V gene's germline CDR1 is SGHTA and CDR2 FQGTGA. CDR3 in DNA: TGTGCCGGCAGCCTCAACGGGGGTGAGCAAGAGACCCAGTACTTC. It encodes CAGSLNGGEQETQYF.

This clonotype was detected a few times. One end of the junction does not line up with germline, which may come from a read error. This chain joins TRBV12-3 or TRBV12-4 and TRBJ1-1, with D unresolved. The CDR3 consists of 8 residues. DNA for the CDR3: TGTGCCAGCAGTCTCACCGAATTT. This codes for CASSLTEF.

The chain uses TRBV5-6 and TRBJ2-7, with D perhaps assigned TRBD1 or TRBD2 (5 bases each). This CDR3 is built from 15 residues. The ends were cut back, 4 bases at V and 0 bases at J, with 14 bases in the middle. In germline, CDR1 is SGHDT, CDR2 YYEEEE. The CDR3: CASSLSRGVSYEQYF. The CDR3 DNA is TGTGCCAGCAGCCTCTCCCGAGGGGTCTCCTACGAGCAGTACTTC.

This clonotype was recorded many times. The J gene is TRBJ2-1, the V gene TRBV7-6, with 10 bases aligning to TRBD2. The CDR3 is made up of 19 amino acids. The V segment lost 6 bases and the J segment 0 bases; nucleotides outside the gene matches: 14. The germline gives CDR1 SGHVS, CDR2 FNYEAQ. Here the CDR3 DNA reads TGTGCCAGCAGACCCGGACCCGGGACTAGCGAAAGCTCCTACAATGAGCAGTTCTTC. This gives the protein CASRPGPGTSESSYNEQFF.

This clonotype was counted many times. The chain links TRBV7-2 to TRBJ2-3, with D maybe TRBD2 (5 bases). Trimming took off 1 base at V and 2 bases at J, with 13 bases between the two ends. Germline-derived CDR1 and CDR2 are SGHTA and FQGNSA. The CDR3 sequence is 16 residues long. DNA for the CDR3: TGTGCCAGCAGCTTAGGGGCGGGCCGGGCCACAGATACGCAGTATTTT. This encodes CASSLGAGRATDTQYF.

The sample holds many counts of this clonotype. This CDR3 reads CASSPSAGAYQETQYF. The CDR3 bases are TGTGCCAGCAGCCCCTCTGCAGGCGCGTACCAAGAGACCCAGTACTTC. This chain connects TRBV7-9 to TRBJ2-5; no definite D call. The CDR3 has 16 residues. Germline V gives CDR1 SEHNR, CDR2 FQNEAQ (reference sequence). V was pared by 5 bases and J by 0 bases, with 16 bases between.

This clonotype was detected ten times or more. The chain couples TRBV27 to TRBJ2-7; possibly TRBD1 for D (6 bases). There are 13 residues in the CDR3. The V gene's germline CDR1 is MNHEY and CDR2 SMNVEV (reference sequence). Trimming shortened V by 5 bases and J by 6 bases, and 14 bases separated the two germline ends. The CDR3 is CASSENWTAEQYF. The CDR3 region has the DNA TGTGCCAGCAGTGAAAATTGGACAGCCGAGCAGTACTTC.

This clonotype was counted at least ten times. The rearrangement links TRBV4-2 to TRBJ2-7; the match to TRBD2 covers 9 bases. Germline lookup yields CDR1 LGHNA and CDR2 YNFKEQ. The CDR3 length is 16 residues. Germline trimming cut 4 bases from V and 1 base from J; bases unmatched to any gene: 8. CDR3: CASSLTAGGLSYEQYF. The CDR3 nucleotides are TGTGCCAGCAGCCTTACGGCGGGGGGGTTATCCTACGAGCAGTACTTC.